Each of the 23 T cell receptor beta chains below was sequenced from the same sample in a study of T cell responses to AZD1222 COVID-19 vaccine. Measured with immunoSEQ multiplex PCR; TCRdb has only the in-frame clones, and not every one. The data hold around 150,000 clones, with about 90% observed a single time. The source was peripheral blood, collected 28 days after the second dose of the MenACWY control vaccine. The receptors here all came from an adult who received the MenACWY meningococcal vaccine as a control.

This chain uses TRBV28 with TRBJ2-2, with 7 nucleotides matching TRBD1. This CDR3 is 15 amino acids long. V shed 6 bases, J shed 6 bases, and the junction held 10 bases outside the gene matches. From germline, CDR1 is MDHEN and CDR2 SYDVKM. CDR3 sequence: CASSLSTGLSGELFF. DNA of the CDR3: TGTGCCAGCAGCCTCTCGACAGGGCTCTCCGGGGAGCTGTTTTTT.

V and J are TRBV23-1 and TRBJ1-4, with 9 bases that match TRBD1. Being an ORF, TRBV23-1 has a function that is uncertain. The ends lost 7 bases at V and 7 bases at J; junction bases unmatched: 13. The CDR3 consists of 16 residues. The CDR3 loop reads CASKRQGGDYLEKLFF. In DNA form, the CDR3 reads TGCGCCAGCAAAAGACAGGGGGGAGATTACCTTGAAAAACTGTTTTTT.

V gene TRBV12-3 or TRBV12-4 combines with J gene TRBJ1-1, with a tentative D call TRBD1 (6 bases). V shed 4 bases and J shed 5 bases, with 8 bases lying between them. There are 12 residues in the CDR3. The CDR3 DNA follows: TGTGCCAGCAGTTACGGACAGACTGAAGCTTTCTTT. It translates to CASSYGQTEAFF.

The chain employs TRBV7-3 and TRBJ1-3, with D perhaps matching TRBD1 (5 bases). This CDR3 has 15 amino acids. V gave up 6 bases and J gave up 4 bases, with 16 bases separating them. Germline CDR1 reads SGHTA; CDR2 reads FQGTGA. The CDR3 DNA is TGTGCCAGCAGTGTCACAGGTCTGAGGGGAAACACCATATATTTT. Translating it yields CASSVTGLRGNTIYF.

The chain uses TRBV5-1 and TRBJ1-2; 11 bases fit TRBD1. Germline CDR1 is SGHRS and CDR2 is YFSETQ. The CDR3 is 13 residues long. The ends lost 3 bases at V and 12 bases at J; junction bases unmatched: 7. The CDR3 here is CASSWGQGEGHTF. CDR3 in DNA: TGCGCCAGCAGCTGGGGACAGGGGGAAGGCCACACCTTC.

The V call is TRBV7-9, the J call TRBJ2-1, with D perhaps matching TRBD1 (5 bases). CDR3 length: 13 amino acids. Germline values: CDR1 SEHNR, CDR2 FQNEAQ (reference sequence). Trimming left V 4 bases short and J 3 bases short, with 7 bases between. CDR3 nucleotides: TGTGCCAGCAGCTCAGGGATCTACAATGAGCAGTTCTTC. This codes for CASSSGIYNEQFF. The full variable domain, rest sourced from reference TRBV7-9 and TRBJ2-1, is DTGVSQNPRHKITKRGQNVTFRCDPISEHNRLYWYRQTLGQGPEFLTYFQNEAQLEKSRLLSDRFSAERPKGSFSTLEIQRTEQGDSAMYLCASSSGIYNEQFFGPGTRLTVL.

The chain combines TRBV6-5 with TRBJ1-2; 10 bases fit TRBD1. The CDR3 loop spans 13 amino acids. Germline V gene data show CDR1 as MNHEY and CDR2 as SVGAGI. The ends lost 5 bases at V and 7 bases at J; junction bases unmatched: 4. The CDR3 DNA follows: TGTGCCAGCAGTATGACAGGGGGCCTTGGCTACACCTTC. This sequence encodes CASSMTGGLGYTF.

CDR3: CASSSRVSGANVLTF. The CDR3 nucleotides are TGTGCCAGTAGTTCCAGGGTGTCTGGGGCCAACGTCCTGACTTTC. V and J are TRBV19 and TRBJ2-6; D might be TRBD1 (5 bases). V was clipped by 5 bases and J by 1 base, with 9 bases between them. CDR1 and CDR2 from the germline V gene are LNHDA and SQIVND (reference sequence). The CDR3 length is 15 residues.

This chain connects TRBV28 to TRBJ1-2, with D possibly TRBD1 on 5 matching bases. The germline gives CDR1 MDHEN, CDR2 SYDVKM. The V end lost 3 bases, the J end lost 1 base, and 6 bases lay between the germline ends. This CDR3 has 13 residues. The CDR3 DNA is TGTGCCAGCAGTTTGACAGATAACTATGGCTACACCTTC. Its translation is CASSLTDNYGYTF.

The V call is TRBV5-8, the J call TRBJ1-2; D gene unclear. V shed 0 bases and J shed 6 bases, with 6 bases lying between them. CDR3 size: 12 residues. Germline CDR1 SGHTS, CDR2 YDEGEE. This chain's CDR3 is CASSLGPNGYTF. CDR3 sequence (DNA): TGTGCCAGCAGCTTGGGCCCAAATGGCTACACCTTC.

The chain uses TRBV28 and TRBJ1-5, with D hard to call. Trimming stripped 6 bases from V and 2 bases from J, with 14 bases between. The CDR3 has 15 residues. Germline V gene data show CDR1 as MDHEN and CDR2 as SYDVKM. The CDR3 protein is CASRPDRIGNQPQHF. CDR3 nucleotide sequence: TGTGCCAGCAGACCAGATCGAATTGGCAATCAGCCCCAGCATTTT.

CDR3 loop: CASSQDIGQGVSTNEKLFF. The CDR3 nucleotides are TGCGCCAGCAGCCAAGATATCGGACAGGGGGTATCTACTAATGAAAAACTGTTTTTT. The V and J genes are TRBV4-3 and TRBJ1-4; 10 nucleotides match TRBD1. Germline V gene lookup returns CDR1 LGHNA and CDR2 YSLEER. The length of the CDR3 is 19 residues. The trim removed 0 bases at V and 2 bases at J, leaving 9 bases unmatched.

J is TRBJ2-5 and V is TRBV5-5; possible D gene TRBD1, 6 bases. CDR3 length: 15 amino acids. Germline V gives CDR1 SGHKS, CDR2 YYEKEE (reference sequence). Trimming removed 1 base from V and 10 bases from J, with 20 bases in between. CDR3 amino acids: CASSLSGQAEGDQYF. DNA for the CDR3: TGTGCCAGCAGCTTGTCGGGGCAGGCCGAGGGGGACCAGTACTTC.

In its sample, this clone was seen once. The chain links TRBV11-3 to TRBJ2-1, with 9 positions matching TRBD1. Unmatched junction bases numbered 4, after V lost 6 bases and J lost 1 base. This CDR3 has 15 amino acids. CDR1 is SGHNT, CDR2 YENEEA, per germline. CDR3 in DNA: TGTGCCAGCAGTGTGACAGGGGGTTCCTACAATGAGCAGTTCTTC. Translating it yields CASSVTGGSYNEQFF. The full variable domain, with the rest looked up from reference TRBV11-3 and TRBJ2-1, is EAGVVQSPRYKIIEKKQPVAFWCNPISGHNTLYWYLQNLGQGPELLIRYENEEAVDDSQLPKDRFSAERLKGVDSTLKIQPAELGDSAVYLCASSVTGGSYNEQFFGPGTRLTVL.

The V call is TRBV7-3, the J call TRBJ2-3; 9 positions agree with TRBD2. Losses at the gene ends were 5 bases for V and 5 bases for J; bases not matched to a gene: 14. CDR1 is SGHTA and CDR2 is FQGTGA in the germline V gene. This CDR3 has 17 residues. Written as DNA, the CDR3 is TGTGCCAGCAGCCCCTACCGGGTTGCGGGGGGGCAAGATACGCAGTATTTT. Translation: CASSPYRVAGGQDTQYF.

The CDR3, as DNA: TGTGCCAGCAGTGGCCGAGGTAGCGGGAGGAACTACGAGCAGTACTTC. It is translated as CASSGRGSGRNYEQYF. This chain uses TRBV27 with TRBJ2-7; TRBD2 agrees at 10 bases. Germline CDR1 is MNHEY and CDR2 is SMNVEV (reference sequence). Trimming took 5 bases from V and 3 from J; bases not matched to a gene: 10. The CDR3 is 16 residues long.

The chain recombines TRBV6-5 with TRBJ2-3, with D possibly matching TRBD2 (8 bases). There are 14 residues in the CDR3. Germline CDR1 and CDR2: MNHEY and SVGAGI. Trimming cost V 8 bases and J 6 bases, with 18 bases left between them. The CDR3 loop reads CASGQAIAGDTQYF. The DNA of the CDR3 is TGTGCCAGCGGACAGGCTATAGCGGGGGATACGCAGTATTTT.

The chain links TRBV19 to TRBJ2-1, with D possibly TRBD1 on 6 matching bases. V lost 6 bases, J lost 4 bases, and 10 bases lay in between. The germline V gene encodes CDR1 LNHDA and CDR2 SQIVND (reference sequence). This CDR3 spans 13 amino acids. CDR3 bases: TGTGCCAGTAGCCGTGGACAGTACAATGAGCAGTTCTTC. It is translated as CASSRGQYNEQFF.

In its sample, this clone was seen once. In DNA form, the CDR3 reads TGTGCCAGCAGTGAATATGTCGAGACCCAGTACTTC. Protein sequence: CASSEYVETQYF. The rearrangement links TRBV6-1 to TRBJ2-5; no definite D call. Trimming removed 2 bases from V and 5 bases from J, with 6 bases in between. The CDR3 runs to 12 residues. Germline CDR1 is MNHNS and CDR2 is SASEGT.

The genes are TRBV19 and TRBJ2-7; 10 bases map to TRBD1. Looked up from germline, CDR1 is LNHDA and CDR2 is SQIVND (reference sequence). CDR3 length equals 14 residues. Germline trimming cut 4 bases from V and 3 bases from J; bases unmatched to any gene: 3. The CDR3 coding sequence is TGTGCCAGTAGTAAGGGGACAGGGGACTACGAGCAGTACTTC. It translates to CASSKGTGDYEQYF.

The chain links TRBV28 to TRBJ2-1; TRBD1 matches 9 bases. Germline loops: CDR1 MDHEN, CDR2 SYDVKM. The CDR3 is 16 amino acids. Trimming at V came to 1 base and at J to 4 bases, leaving 5 bases not matched to a gene. The CDR3 coding sequence is TGTGCCAGCAGTTTATTGGGACAGGGAGATTACAATGAGCAGTTCTTC. Translated: CASSLLGQGDYNEQFF.

The genes are TRBV30 and TRBJ2-4; D might be TRBD1 (6 bases). CDR3 length: 12 residues. V was cut by 8 bases and J by 10 bases, with 18 bases left in between. Germline V lookup: CDR1 GTSNPN, CDR2 SVGIG (reference sequence). The CDR3 DNA sequence: TGTGCCCTGGGTCGGGACAATTATATTCAGTACTTC. This translates into CALGRDNYIQYF. The variable domain in full, completed from reference TRBV30 and TRBJ2-4, reads SQTIHQWPATLVQPVGSPLSLECTVEGTSNPNLYWYRQAAGRGLQLLFYSVGIGQISSEVPQNLSASRPQDRQFILSSKKLLLSDSGFYLCALGRDNYIQYFGAGTRLSVL.

This clone was counted only a few times. The chain couples TRBV12-3 or TRBV12-4 to TRBJ2-2; unclear D gene. The CDR3 consists of 11 residues. Trimming took off 5 bases at V and 7 bases at J, with 5 bases between the two ends. CDR3 protein: CASSTRGELFF. The CDR3 DNA reads as TGTGCCAGCAGTACCCGCGGGGAGCTGTTTTTT.